What follows are 28 T cell receptor beta chains derived from one specimen sequenced in a study of control samples from healthy donors and cancer patients. Repertoires were generated with immunoSEQ multiplex PCR, while TCRdb's copy carries only in-frame clones and drops some. Among around 76,000 clones listed, 89% were seen once. Sequencing was done on a sample of PBMCs. These receptors originate from a woman in her forties or fifties with colorectal cancer.

V and J are TRBV10-2 and TRBJ1-1, with D possibly being TRBD1 (5 bases). Trimming removed 3 bases at V and 4 bases at J, with 9 bases between. The CDR3 has 13 amino acids. Germline-derived CDR1 and CDR2 are WSHSY and SAAADI. CDR3 sequence reads: CASSEQDGTEAFF. DNA for the CDR3: TGCGCCAGCAGTGAACAGGACGGCACTGAAGCTTTCTTT.

The genes are TRBV27 and TRBJ2-1; TRBD1 or TRBD2 may be the D gene (5 bases each). The V gene lost 5 bases and the J gene lost 10 bases, with 18 bases spanning the gap. Germline CDR1 reads MNHEY; CDR2 reads SMNVEV (reference sequence). The CDR3 is made up of 14 amino acids. CDR3 region: CASSPAIGTQEQFF. CDR3 sequence (DNA): TGTGCCAGCAGTCCCGCCATAGGGACCCAGGAGCAGTTCTTC.

The CDR3 bases are TGTGCCAGCAGCCAAGGGGGGACAACTACTGAAGCTTTCTTT. Its protein product is CASSQGGTTTEAFF. This chain joins TRBV3-1 (or the pseudogene TRBV3-2) and TRBJ1-1; possibly TRBD1 for D (6 bases). The germline V gene encodes CDR1 LGHDT and CDR2 YNNKEL (reference sequence). The CDR3 is 14 residues long. Trimming pared 1 base from V and 5 bases from J, leaving 11 bases between.

The gene calls are TRBV5-6 and TRBJ1-3; D unclear. The CDR3 consists of 13 residues. Looked up from germline, CDR1 is SGHDT and CDR2 is YYEEEE. Trimming left V 6 bases short and J 4 bases short, with 11 bases between. The DNA of the CDR3 is TGTGCCAGCAACCCGGACGGGGGAAACACCATATATTTT. Protein sequence: CASNPDGGNTIYF.

This chain connects TRBV5-5 to TRBJ1-4; D might be TRBD1 (5 bases). The germline CDR1 and CDR2 sequences are SGHKS and YYEKEE (reference sequence). The CDR3 contains 15 residues. V was cut by 0 bases and J by 7 bases, with 13 bases left in between. The CDR3 loop is CASSLAQPGGEKLFF. Here the CDR3 DNA reads TGTGCCAGCAGCTTGGCCCAGCCGGGGGGTGAAAAACTGTTTTTT. The variable domain in full, completed from reference TRBV5-5 and TRBJ1-4, reads DAGVTQSPTHLIKTRGQQVTLRCSPISGHKSVSWYQQVLGQGPQFIFQYYEKEERGRGNFPDRFSARQFPNYSSELNVNALLLGDSALYLCASSLAQPGGEKLFFGSGTQLSVL.

The J gene is TRBJ1-6, the V gene TRBV21-1. TRBV21-1 is flagged as a pseudogene. This CDR3 contains 11 residues. Here the CDR3 DNA reads TGTGCCAGCGGGGGGGAAGCACCCCTCCACTTT. Translating gives CASGGEAPLHF.

This clone appeared a single time. The V and J genes are TRBV7-8 and TRBJ1-2, with no clear D. The CDR3 is 13 amino acids. Germline V CDR1 and CDR2: SGHVS, FQNEAQ. The V end was cut by 3 bases, the J end by 4 bases, with 9 bases between. The CDR3 sequence: CASSLAERYGYTF. For the CDR3, the DNA is TGTGCCAGCAGCTTGGCAGAACGCTATGGCTACACCTTC. The whole variable domain, remainder taken from reference TRBV7-8 and TRBJ1-2, is GAGVSQSPRYKVAKRGQDVALRCDPISGHVSLFWYQQALGQGPEFLTYFQNEAQLDKSGLPSDRFFAERPEGSVSTLKIQRTQQEDSAVYLCASSLAERYGYTFGSGTRLTVV.

The chain uses TRBV6-2 or TRBV6-3 and TRBJ2-1, with 7 bases matching TRBD2. The CDR3 is 15 amino acids. Germline V CDR1 and CDR2: MNHEY, SVGEGT. After removal of 6 bases from V and 0 bases from J, the junction contained 5 bases not matched to a gene. This CDR3 reads CASSPGLGSYNEQFF. The DNA of the CDR3 is TGTGCCAGCAGCCCCGGACTAGGCTCCTACAATGAGCAGTTCTTC.

The rearrangement uses TRBV4-3 and TRBJ1-6; D remains unclear. CDR3 size: 13 residues. From germline, CDR1 is LGHNA and CDR2 YSLEER. V lost 2 bases and J 6 bases, leaving 5 bases between the germline ends. This CDR3 reads CASSQLINSPLHF. The CDR3 DNA sequence: TGCGCCAGCAGCCAATTAATTAATTCACCCCTCCACTTT.

The chain joins TRBV12-3 or TRBV12-4 to TRBJ1-1, with D uncertain. This CDR3 comprises 12 residues. The V gene lost 8 bases and the J gene lost 1 base, with 8 bases spanning the gap. CDR3 region: CASRGGNTEAFF. CDR3 sequence (DNA): TGTGCCAGCCGAGGAGGGAACACTGAAGCTTTCTTT.

This clone was detected only a few times. The chain employs TRBV19 and TRBJ1-6, with 9 bases fitting TRBD1. J gave up 5 bases and V 4 bases, and 3 bases lay outside the gene matches. Germline CDR1 LNHDA, CDR2 SQIVND (reference sequence). The CDR3 is made up of 15 amino acids. DNA for the CDR3: TGTGCCAGTAGTACACAGGGGGCGGATAATTCACCCCTCCACTTT. Its protein is CASSTQGADNSPLHF.

The V and J genes are TRBV20-1 and TRBJ2-7, with no clear D. Germline values: CDR1 DFQATT, CDR2 SNEGSKA (reference sequence). The V and J ends lost 3 bases and 3 bases respectively, with 6 bases between them. The CDR3 runs to 11 residues. The CDR3 DNA reads TGCAGTGCTAGTCACAGCTACGAGCAGTACGTC. Translation gives CSASHSYEQYV.

The chain couples TRBV4-2 to TRBJ2-3, with 11 bases that match TRBD2. The CDR3 consists of 17 residues. The V gene's germline CDR1 is LGHNA and CDR2 YNFKEQ. V shed 0 bases and J 5 bases; nucleotides not matched to a gene: 7. The DNA of the CDR3 is TGTGCCAGCAGCCAAGAGGTAGCGGGGGGGCGGGGAGATACGCAGTATTTT. Its protein is CASSQEVAGGRGDTQYF.

The gene calls are TRBV27 and TRBJ2-7; no reliable D call. This CDR3 contains 13 residues. The V end lost 6 bases, the J end lost 2 bases, and 11 bases lay between the germline ends. Looked up from germline, CDR1 is MNHEY and CDR2 is SMNVEV (reference sequence). DNA of the CDR3: TGTGCCAGCAGACCCGACGCACCCTACGAGCAGTACGTC. Amino acids: CASRPDAPYEQYV.

This chain links TRBV20-1 with TRBJ2-1; D is unclear. V was trimmed by 0 bases and J by 3 bases, leaving 0 bases between them. This CDR3 region has 11 residues. CDR1 is DFQATT and CDR2 is SNEGSKA in the germline V gene (reference sequence). This CDR3 is CSARDYNEQFF. The CDR3 DNA reads TGCAGTGCTAGAGACTACAATGAGCAGTTCTTC.

This rearrangement joins TRBV2 to TRBJ1-3; possibly TRBD1 for D (5 bases). In germline, CDR1 is SNHLY, CDR2 FYNNEI. The CDR3 runs to 14 residues. V was shortened by 3 bases and J by 8 bases, with 14 bases between the two germline ends. CDR3: CASSETDKGHTIYF. The DNA of the CDR3 is TGTGCCAGCAGTGAGACGGACAAAGGTCACACCATATATTTT.

This chain links TRBV24-1 with TRBJ2-6; possibly TRBD2 for D (7 bases). CDR3 size: 16 residues. V shed 5 bases and J shed 2 bases, with 12 bases lying between them. CDR1 and CDR2 (germline): KGHDR, SFDVKD. DNA for the CDR3: TGTGCCACCAGTGCCCGGGGGGCGACTGGGGCCAACGTCCTGACTTTC. It specifies CATSARGATGANVLTF.

The chain uses TRBV2 and TRBJ2-6; 8 bases match TRBD1. CDR1 and CDR2 from the germline V gene are SNHLY and FYNNEI. The CDR3 has 15 amino acids. The J segment lost 6 bases and the V segment lost 2 bases, leaving 3 bases of the junction unmatched. The CDR3 reads CASSEKDRAANVLTF. The DNA of the CDR3 is TGTGCCAGCAGTGAAAAGGACAGGGCGGCCAACGTCCTGACTTTC.

As concerns this clone: Its ends do not fully match the called genes, so a read error is possible. V is TRBV24-1 and J is TRBJ2-5, with a weak D call TRBD2 (5 bases). From germline, CDR1 is KGHDR and CDR2 SFDVKD. The CDR3 runs 14 residues. CDR3 in amino acids: CATSDFGDQGTQYF. DNA of the CDR3: TGTGCCACCAGTGATTTCGGGGATCAAGGGACCCAGTACTTC.

This chain links TRBV7-2 with TRBJ2-5, with 9 bases identical to TRBD2. The V segment lost 1 base and the J segment 1 base; nucleotides outside the gene matches: 4. This CDR3 is built from 16 residues. Germline V lookup: CDR1 SGHTA, CDR2 FQGNSA. The CDR3 coding sequence is TGTGCCAGCAGCTTAGGGCTAGCGGGGCCCCAAGAGACCCAGTACTTC. Translation: CASSLGLAGPQETQYF.

The genes are TRBV12-3 or TRBV12-4 and TRBJ2-1; D not certain. CDR3 length equals 12 residues. Trimming took off 10 bases at V and 8 bases at J, with 15 bases between the two ends. For the CDR3, the DNA is TGTGCCACCTCCTCAGTCTTCTATGAGCAGTTCTTC. Translated: CATSSVFYEQFF.

The rearrangement uses TRBV7-3 and TRBJ2-2; TRBD1 matches at 7 bases. This CDR3 has 15 amino acids. CDR1 SGHTA and CDR2 FQGTGA come from the germline V gene. V trimming: 4 bases; J trimming: 5 bases; junction bases outside the gene matches: 7. The CDR3 nucleotides read TGTGCCAGCAGCTCGACAGGGTCTTGGACCGGGGAGCTGTTTTTT. This codes for CASSSTGSWTGELFF.

This clone appeared a single time. The chain recombines TRBV5-6 with TRBJ2-5, with D possibly matching TRBD1 (6 bases). CDR3 length: 14 residues. Germline CDR1 is SGHDT and CDR2 is YYEEEE. The V gene lost 5 bases and the J gene lost 1 base, with 12 bases spanning the gap. The CDR3 nucleotides are TGTGCCAGCAGTTCCACAGGGTCCCAAGAGACCCAGTACTTC. It encodes CASSSTGSQETQYF. Full variable domain (outside the CDR3, taken from reference TRBV5-6 and TRBJ2-5): DAGVTQSPTHLIKTRGQQVTLRCSPKSGHDTVSWYQQALGQGPQFIFQYYEEEERQRGNFPDRFSGHQFPNYSSELNVNALLLGDSALYLCASSSTGSQETQYFGPGTRLLVL.

This clone was observed a handful of times. J is TRBJ2-2 and V is TRBV30; D might be TRBD1 (5 bases). CDR3 length: 13 amino acids. The germline V and J ends were trimmed by 2 bases and 6 bases, with 10 bases remaining between them. Germline values: CDR1 GTSNPN, CDR2 SVGIG (reference sequence). CDR3 nucleotide sequence: TGTGCCTGGAGTCTGCAGGGCTCCGGGGAGCTGTTTTTT. Translating gives CAWSLQGSGELFF.

The J gene is TRBJ1-1, the V gene TRBV18; the D gene is possibly TRBD1 (5 bases). The CDR3 contains 13 residues. The V and J ends lost 3 bases and 4 bases respectively, with 9 bases between them. Germline V lookup: CDR1 KGHSH, CDR2 LQKENI. CDR3 in DNA: TGTGCCAGCTCACCCTCAGGGTCCACTGAAGCTTTCTTT. It encodes CASSPSGSTEAFF.

This clone was detected a few times. CDR3 nucleotide sequence: TGTGCCAGTAGTAAGGCCGGGACAGCCTACAATGAGCAGTTCTTC. Its translation is CASSKAGTAYNEQFF. J is TRBJ2-1 and V is TRBV19; TRBD1 aligns across 7 bases. The CDR3 sequence is 15 residues long. Germline CDR1 LNHDA, CDR2 SQIVND (reference sequence). Unmatched junction bases numbered 5, after V lost 4 bases and J lost 2 bases.

There are a few counts of this clone. The chain has TRBV4-3 and TRBJ2-6; 9 bases line up with TRBD2. Trimming removed 1 base from V and 4 bases from J; junction bases left unmatched: 11. The germline gives CDR1 LGHNA, CDR2 YSLEER. The CDR3 loop spans 19 amino acids. The chain's CDR3 is CASSQVASGVLPGANVLTF. Written as DNA, the CDR3 is TGCGCCAGCAGCCAAGTCGCTAGCGGGGTCCTCCCGGGGGCCAACGTCCTGACTTTC.

The chain has TRBV19 and TRBJ2-1, with 14 bases aligning to TRBD2. The V segment lost 7 bases and the J segment 7 bases; nucleotides outside the gene matches: 9. The CDR3 runs 16 residues. Germline V gives CDR1 LNHDA, CDR2 SQIVND (reference sequence). CDR3 region: CASTHRGLAGDNEQFF. The CDR3, as DNA: TGTGCCAGTACCCATCGGGGACTAGCGGGGGATAATGAGCAGTTCTTC.